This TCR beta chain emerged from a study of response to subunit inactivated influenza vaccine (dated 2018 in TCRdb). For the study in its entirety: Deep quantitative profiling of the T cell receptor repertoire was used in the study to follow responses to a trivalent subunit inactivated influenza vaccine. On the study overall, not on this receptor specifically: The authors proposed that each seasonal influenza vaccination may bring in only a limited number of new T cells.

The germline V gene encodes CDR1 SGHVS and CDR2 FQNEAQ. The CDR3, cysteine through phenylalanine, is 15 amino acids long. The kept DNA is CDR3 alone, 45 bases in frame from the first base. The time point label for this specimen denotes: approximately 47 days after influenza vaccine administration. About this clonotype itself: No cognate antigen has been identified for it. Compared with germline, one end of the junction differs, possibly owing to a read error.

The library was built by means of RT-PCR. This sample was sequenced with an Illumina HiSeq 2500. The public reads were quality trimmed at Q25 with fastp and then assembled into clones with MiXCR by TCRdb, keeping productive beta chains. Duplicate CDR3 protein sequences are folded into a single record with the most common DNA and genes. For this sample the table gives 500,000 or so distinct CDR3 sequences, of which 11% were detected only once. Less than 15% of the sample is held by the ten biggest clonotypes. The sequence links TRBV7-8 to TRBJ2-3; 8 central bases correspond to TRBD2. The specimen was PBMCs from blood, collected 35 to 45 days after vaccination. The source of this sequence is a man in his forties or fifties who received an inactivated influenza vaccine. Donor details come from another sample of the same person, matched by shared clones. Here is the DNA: TGTGCCAGCAGCTCACCGGGACTAGAGCTGGATACGGAGTATTTT. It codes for CASSSPGLELDTEYF.